This TCR beta chain was sequenced in a study of cytomegalovirus exposure and HLA in healthy donors. Study-wide context: Of 350 to 400 genotyped donors, roughly 81% grouped in the Caucasian-associated ancestry cluster.

Overall study findings and caveats: It was reported in a later analysis that an Asian-associated ancestry cluster showed fewer N-insertions than the roughly 670-donor mean. Cytomegalovirus-associated status was assigned to about 180 TCR beta chains. The majority of TCR sequences were rare, yet some public TCRs appeared in many donors.

CDR1 is SEHNR and CDR2 is FQNEAQ in the germline V gene (reference sequence). The CDR3 spans 15 residues. For this clone: Antigen specificity is unknown. Germline and junction disagree at one end, which may indicate a read error.

The PCR was carried out with 60 Vbeta primers and 13 Jbeta primers. Measured with immunoSEQ multiplex PCR; TCRdb has only the in-frame clones, and not every one. The table includes about 100,000 clones, roughly three quarters detected once. The chain uses TRBV7-9 and TRBJ2-7; 7 bases are a match to TRBD1. The sequence came from a middle-aged man in good health and CMV-seronegative. Material for sequencing was PBMCs. The CDR3 DNA sequence: TGTTCCAGCAGCTTGAGGGCAGGGGGTTTCTACGAGCAGTACTTC. It specifies CSSSLRAGGFYEQYF.